These 25 T cell receptor beta chains were sequenced from one sample in a study of metastatic and nonmetastatic thyroid tumors. Through MiXCR, TCRdb re-clonotyped the PCR reads. The table has approximately 38,000 clones, roughly 26% seen once; the top ten hold 9.6%. Ahead of thyroid surgery, no patient had received treatment of any kind. The specimen sequenced was blood. Receptors originate from a female donor with papillary thyroid cancer or a benign thyroid nodule (not recorded which). Some clones in this sample may be carry-over from other donors' samples.

This clone was seen many times. The gene calls are TRBV20-1 and TRBJ1-5, with unresolved D. Per the germline V gene, CDR1 is DFQATT and CDR2 is SNEGSKA (reference sequence). V lost 3 bases, J lost 1 base, and 13 bases lay in between. This CDR3 is 15 amino acids long. The CDR3 protein is CSARPAIGSNQPQHF. In nucleotides, the CDR3 is TGCAGTGCTAGGCCGGCCATTGGAAGCAATCAGCCCCAGCATTTT.

This clone was counted many times. The CDR3 DNA sequence: TGCGCCAGCAGCTTAAACTCAGGGAACTTCTACGAGCAGTACTTC. Protein product: CASSLNSGNFYEQYF. This chain joins TRBV5-1 and TRBJ2-7; maybe TRBD1 (5 bases). The V gene's germline CDR1 is SGHRS and CDR2 YFSETQ. V was clipped by 2 bases and J by 3 bases, with 15 bases between them. The CDR3 spans 15 residues.

This clone was detected many times. This chain joins TRBV4-2 and TRBJ1-4; 7 bases align to TRBD1. The ends lost 1 base at V and 6 bases at J; junction bases unmatched: 5. CDR1 LGHNA and CDR2 YNFKEQ come from the germline V gene. This CDR3 contains 15 residues. The CDR3 DNA reads as TGTGCCAGCAGCCAAGCCGACAGGGACGATGAAAAACTGTTTTTT. The encoded protein is CASSQADRDDEKLFF.

V is TRBV28 and J is TRBJ2-3; 9 bases map to TRBD1. The trim removed 6 bases at V and 4 bases at J, leaving 2 bases unmatched. The germline gives CDR1 MDHEN, CDR2 SYDVKM. CDR3 length equals 13 residues. The CDR3 bases are TGTGCCAGCAGACGACAGGGGGCAGATACGCAGTATTTT. Residues: CASRRQGADTQYF.

This clone was counted many times. The CDR3 protein is CASSDLNSGTRDTQYF. Written as DNA, the CDR3 is TGTGCCAGCAGTGATCTCAATAGCGGGACTAGAGATACGCAGTATTTT. V and J are TRBV27 and TRBJ2-3, with 8 bases lining up with TRBD2. This CDR3 has 16 amino acids. The V segment lost 5 bases and the J segment 5 bases; nucleotides outside the gene matches: 12. Germline V lookup: CDR1 MNHEY, CDR2 SMNVEV (reference sequence).

V is TRBV5-1 and J is TRBJ2-1; D might be TRBD1 or TRBD2, each matching 7 bases. Trimming took off 4 bases at V and 7 bases at J, with 18 bases between the two ends. CDR1 is SGHRS and CDR2 is YFSETQ in the germline V gene. This CDR3 contains 15 residues. In DNA form, the CDR3 reads TGCGCCAGCAGCGCAGGGGGGGCCTCCCCTAATGAGCAGTTCTTC. This translates into CASSAGGASPNEQFF. Full variable domain (missing parts from reference TRBV5-1 and TRBJ2-1): KAGVTQTPRYLIKTRGQQVTLSCSPISGHRSVSWYQQTPGQGLQFLFEYFSETQRNKGNFPGRFSGRQFSNSRSEMNVSTLELGDSALYLCASSAGGASPNEQFFGPGTRLTVL.

This clone showed up just a few times. The chain carries TRBV19 and TRBJ1-1; TRBD1 agrees at 7 bases. The CDR3 spans 15 residues. Germline V gives CDR1 LNHDA, CDR2 SQIVND (reference sequence). J gave up 2 bases and V 7 bases, and 10 bases lay outside the gene matches. CDR3 loop: CASTGTAIRNTEAFF. The CDR3 nucleotides are TGTGCCAGTACCGGGACAGCGATCCGAAACACTGAAGCTTTCTTT.

This clone has at least ten counts. The rearrangement links TRBV28 to TRBJ1-1, with unresolved D. The ends were cut back, 2 bases at V and 0 bases at J, with 4 bases in the middle. Germline V CDR1 and CDR2: MDHEN, SYDVKM. The CDR3 has 13 residues. CDR3 DNA sequence: TGTGCCAGCAGTTTACCCATGAACACTGAAGCTTTCTTT. It yields the protein CASSLPMNTEAFF. The entire variable domain, with the rest obtained from reference TRBV28 and TRBJ1-1, is as follows: DVKVTQSSRYLVKRTGEKVFLECVQDMDHENMFWYRQDPGLGLRLIYFSYDVKMKEKGDIPEGYSVSREKKERFSLILESASTNQTSMYLCASSLPMNTEAFFGQGTRLTVV.

This clone showed up just a few times. The CDR3 region has the DNA TGTGCCAGCAGCAGCCCCGGGACACGCTCCTACGAGCAGTACTTC. It is translated as CASSSPGTRSYEQYF. The chain uses TRBV6-2 or TRBV6-3 and TRBJ2-7; the D gene is possibly TRBD1 (6 bases). Germline-derived CDR1 and CDR2 are MNHEY and SVGEGT. The CDR3 runs to 15 residues. V dropped 6 bases and J dropped 0 bases, with 15 bases sitting between them.

Written as DNA, the CDR3 is TGTGCCAGCAGCCAAGATATGGGGACGGTCTCCTACGAGCAGTACTTC. Encoded protein: CASSQDMGTVSYEQYF. This rearrangement joins TRBV7-3 to TRBJ2-7; D might be TRBD1 or TRBD2, each matching 5 bases. This CDR3 has 16 residues. The V and J ends lost 5 bases and 0 bases respectively, with 17 bases between them. The germline CDR1 and CDR2 sequences are SGHTA and FQGTGA.

This clone was recorded many times. In DNA, the CDR3 is TGTGCCAGCAGCTTAGAATTCGGCCACCGGGGAAATGAGCAGTTCTTC. This encodes CASSLEFGHRGNEQFF. The chain is built from TRBV7-9 and TRBJ2-1, with D tentatively TRBD2 (5 bases). The V gene's germline CDR1 is SEHNR and CDR2 FQNEAQ (reference sequence). CDR3 length: 16 amino acids. V dropped 1 base and J dropped 7 bases, with 17 bases sitting between them.

In its sample, this clone was seen a few times. Relative to the germline gene, one junction end is altered; a read error may explain this. This chain joins TRBV12-3 or TRBV12-4 and TRBJ1-5; D remains unclear. The CDR3 covers 14 residues. The CDR3 coding sequence is TGTGCCAGCTCTCGCGGAAATAGCAATAAGCCCCAGAATTTT. Translating gives CASSRGNSNKPQNF.

The chain employs TRBV28 and TRBJ2-2, with TRBD2 as a possible D gene (5 bases). CDR3 length: 16 residues. The germline gives CDR1 MDHEN, CDR2 SYDVKM. With 5 bases removed from V and 3 bases from J, the gap between germline ends came to 16 bases. In nucleotides, the CDR3 is TGTGCCAGCAGTCCCCTCCTTACGGACTACACCGGGGAGCTGTTTTTT. It yields the protein CASSPLLTDYTGELFF. Complete variable domain (other parts from reference TRBV28 and TRBJ2-2): DVKVTQSSRYLVKRTGEKVFLECVQDMDHENMFWYRQDPGLGLRLIYFSYDVKMKEKGDIPEGYSVSREKKERFSLILESASTNQTSMYLCASSPLLTDYTGELFFGEGSRLTVL.

In this sample, this clone turned up many times. The chain combines TRBV6-4 with TRBJ2-1, with TRBD2 identical over 10 bases. Trimming took 4 bases from V and 4 from J; bases not matched to a gene: 4. Per germline, CDR1 MRHNA and CDR2 SNTAGT. This CDR3 region has 15 residues. CDR3 DNA sequence: TGTGCCAGCAGTGGACTAGCGGGCACTTACAATGAGCAGTTCTTC. Its translation: CASSGLAGTYNEQFF.

This clone is a singleton in its sample. The chain joins TRBV19 to TRBJ2-5, with a possible D match to TRBD1 (5 bases). There are 15 residues in the CDR3. Deletions cut 3 bases from V and 5 bases from J, with 16 bases between. CDR1 is LNHDA, CDR2 SQIVND, per germline (reference sequence). The CDR3 DNA reads TGTGCCAGTAGTATCCTGACAGTGATGTGGGAGACCCAGTACTTC. Translated: CASSILTVMWETQYF.

Ten or more counts support this clone. The CDR3 bases are TGCGCCAGCAGCCAAGATCTTAGGGACAGTCCTCACGATGGCTACACCTTC. Amino acid sequence: CASSQDLRDSPHDGYTF. The chain recombines TRBV4-3 with TRBJ1-2; 7 bases map to TRBD1. Per the germline V gene, CDR1 is LGHNA and CDR2 is YSLEER. The junction had 13 bases not matched to a gene; V was cut back by 0 bases and J by 6 bases. The CDR3 totals 17 residues.

This clone is labeled as medium-sized. The rearrangement uses TRBV6-2 or TRBV6-3 and TRBJ1-5; D gene uncertain. CDR1 and CDR2 (germline): MNHEY, SVGEGT. The CDR3 contains 14 residues. V lost 0 bases, J lost 6 bases, and 9 bases lay in between. In DNA, the CDR3 is TGTGCCAGCAGTTACTCGAGGGCTGGTCAGCCCCAGCATTTT. Translated: CASSYSRAGQPQHF.

In this sample, this clone turned up many times. The CDR3 here is CASSLQENTGELFF. The DNA of the CDR3 is TGTGCCAGCAGCTTACAGGAGAACACCGGGGAGCTGTTTTTT. This chain joins TRBV7-9 and TRBJ2-2; D gene unclear. The V end lost 2 bases, the J end lost 1 base, and 5 bases lay between the germline ends. The CDR3 is made up of 14 amino acids. CDR1 SEHNR and CDR2 FQNEAQ come from the germline V gene (reference sequence). Drawing the rest from reference TRBV7-9 and TRBJ2-2, the complete variable domain is DTGVSQNPRHKITKRGQNVTFRCDPISEHNRLYWYRQTLGQGPEFLTYFQNEAQLEKSRLLSDRFSAERPKGSFSTLEIQRTEQGDSAMYLCASSLQENTGELFFGEGSRLTVL.

This clone was found many times. The rearrangement joins TRBV10-2 to TRBJ2-1, with 9 bases matching TRBD1. The CDR3 sequence is 16 residues long. After removal of 7 bases from V and 1 base from J, the junction contained 8 bases not matched to a gene. Germline CDR1 and CDR2: WSHSY and SAAADI. The CDR3 here is CASTRDRVGSYNEQFF. The CDR3 DNA follows: TGCGCCAGCACCAGGGACAGGGTGGGATCCTACAATGAGCAGTTCTTC.

There are many counts of this clone. The CDR3 reads CASSDQSNTEAFF. The DNA of the CDR3 is TGTGCCAGCAGTGACCAGTCGAACACTGAAGCTTTCTTT. The chain couples TRBV6-4 to TRBJ1-1; D not certain. This CDR3 has 13 amino acids. Germline V gene data show CDR1 as MRHNA and CDR2 as SNTAGT. V dropped 2 bases and J dropped 1 base, with 5 bases sitting between them.

This clone showed up many times. The gene calls are TRBV5-1 and TRBJ2-1; D is unclear. Germline CDR1 and CDR2: SGHRS and YFSETQ. CDR3 size: 12 residues. V was pared by 0 bases and J by 5 bases, with 3 bases between. The CDR3 nucleotides are TGCGCCAGCAGCTTGGGTCACAATGAGCAGTTCTTC. Translated: CASSLGHNEQFF.

For this clone: One junction end disagrees with the germline gene, perhaps due to a read error. J is TRBJ2-2 and V is TRBV7-9; the D gene is possibly TRBD2 (6 bases). The CDR3 extends over 11 amino acids. The germline CDR1 and CDR2 sequences are SEHNR and FQNEAQ (reference sequence). CDR3 sequence: CASTDNREPFF. The CDR3 DNA follows: TGTGCCAGCACCGACAACCGGGAGCCGTTTTTT.

This chain uses TRBV5-1 with TRBJ1-5; D remains unclear. Germline V gene lookup returns CDR1 SGHRS and CDR2 YFSETQ. Trimming took off 0 bases at V and 2 bases at J, with 21 bases between the two ends. This CDR3 is 19 amino acids long. This chain's CDR3 is CASSLGTSRSIRGNQPQHF. In DNA, the CDR3 is TGCGCCAGCAGCTTGGGGACGAGTCGCTCAATCCGGGGCAATCAGCCCCAGCATTTT.

This clone was found many times. The chain is built from TRBV7-8 and TRBJ2-1, with a weak D call TRBD2 (6 bases). The germline V gene encodes CDR1 SGHVS and CDR2 FQNEAQ. V lost 7 bases and J lost 6, with 16 bases in between. CDR3 length equals 14 residues. This chain's CDR3 is CASNRGSRTNEQFF. The CDR3, as DNA: TGTGCCAGCAATCGGGGGAGCAGGACCAATGAGCAGTTCTTC.

The V call is TRBV10-3, the J call TRBJ2-7, with 10 bases aligning to TRBD1. V was clipped by 6 bases and J by 3 bases; unmatched bases: 2. CDR1 and CDR2 (germline): ENHRY, SYGVKD. The CDR3 runs to 13 residues. In DNA form, the CDR3 reads TGTGCCATCAGCGGGACAGGGGACTACGAGCAGTACTTC. As protein: CAISGTGDYEQYF.